These 3 T cell receptor beta chains originate from one sample sequenced in a study of control samples from healthy donors and cancer patients. TCRdb keeps only in-frame clones here, not all; method: immunoSEQ multiplex PCR. The sample holds over 110,000 clones, approximately 91% seen once. Sequencing was performed on blood. Receptors originate from a woman in her 30s in good health.

This clone was counted once. This rearrangement joins TRBV24-1 to TRBJ2-7; D assignment may be TRBD1 or TRBD2 (6 bases each). The CDR3 sequence is 15 residues long. Germline values: CDR1 KGHDR, CDR2 SFDVKD. V lost 2 bases and J lost 6, with 16 bases in between. CDR3 nucleotides: TGTGCCACCAGTGATTCTCGCAAGGGGGGTTCCGAGCAGTACTTC. Residues: CATSDSRKGGSEQYF.

This chain connects TRBV28 to TRBJ1-5, with D perhaps matching TRBD1 (5 bases). The CDR3 has 14 residues. Trimming stripped 2 bases from V and 7 bases from J, with 12 bases between. Germline CDR1 and CDR2: MDHEN and SYDVKM. The CDR3 sequence: CASSLRGYGQPQHF. CDR3 nucleotide sequence: TGTGCCAGCAGTTTACGGGGGTACGGGCAGCCCCAGCATTTT.

The chain carries TRBV6-5 and TRBJ2-7; D is possibly TRBD1 or TRBD2 (6 bases each). V gave up 6 bases and J gave up 4 bases, with 16 bases separating them. The CDR3 has 14 residues. Germline-derived CDR1 and CDR2 are MNHEY and SVGAGI. CDR3 residues: CASRSGGLGYEQYF. The CDR3 nucleotides are TGTGCCAGCAGGTCCGGGGGCCTTGGGTACGAGCAGTACTTC.